This entry concerns a single T cell receptor (beta chain). Its specificity is not known. This record belongs to a study of shared clonotypes between healthy human individuals. For the study at large: The donor pool was made up of two women and a few men aged 18 to 49.

Study findings and constraints: Donor clonotype sharing was expected to depend on sequencing depth. Genetic and exposure-history diversity was limited by the few donors.

This CDR3 has 16 residues. Germline-derived CDR1 and CDR2 are KGHSH and LQKENI. The V gene end was trimmed by 1 base and the J gene end by 0 bases; junction bases not matched to a gene: 4. The donors were all Caucasian adults (living in Nashville, Tennessee). The method was immunoSEQ multiplex PCR; TCRdb's version includes in-frame clones alone and lacks a portion of them. This sample has about 520,000 clones, with about 84% found just once. Sequencing used PBMCs. The clonotype originates from a woman aged 40 to 49 in good health. Some clones in this sample may be carry-over from other donors' samples. This chain uses TRBV18 with TRBJ2-3; TRBD1 matches at 7 bases. As DNA, the CDR3 is TGTGCCAGCTCACCACAAGGGACAGATAGCACAGATACGCAGTATTTT. As protein: CASSPQGTDSTDTQYF. Full variable domain (outside the CDR3, taken from reference TRBV18 and TRBJ2-3): NAGVMQNPRHLVRRRGQEARLRCSPMKGHSHVYWYRQLPEEGLKFMVYLQKENIIDESGMPKERFSAEFPKEGPSILRIQQVVRGDSAAYFCASSPQGTDSTDTQYFGPGTRLTVL.